The clone carrying this TCR beta chain was detected ten times or more. Its antigen remains unknown. Time point: patch test 1, 2 weeks after DPC sensitization. Treatment noted: therapeutic diphenylcyclopropenone sensitization with weekly scalp DPC. TCRdb ran MiXCR on the RACE reads and lists one entry per CDR3 protein. The top ten hold around 2% of the sample, which has some 400,000 distinct CDR3 sequences, more than 4.5% seen once. The data originate from a study of human T cells and chemical hapten exposure. Notes on the study in general: Expanded TCRs grouped into significantly more large CDR3 similarity clusters than controls produced.

The germline V gene encodes CDR1 SQVTM and CDR2 ANQGSEA. This CDR3 region has 10 residues. Between the trimmed V and J ends, which lost 4 bases and 5 bases, there was a span of 5 bases. The TCR was taken from a woman between 45 and 60 years old with alopecia areata. Some clones in this sample may be carry-over from other donors' samples. The chain combines TRBV29-1 with TRBJ2-5, with no clear D. This sample comprised whole blood, obtained in connection with sensitization to the hapten diphenylcyclopropenone (DPC). The CDR3 bases are TGCAGCGTTGCTTCGGAGACCCAGTACTTC. This translates into CSVASETQYF.